A selection of T cell receptor beta chains follows, all from one sample in a study of technical replicates of blood from a handful of donors. Clones were read by immunoSEQ multiplex PCR, and TCRdb kept only the in-frame ones, dropping some. The sample consists of roughly 79,000 clones, nearly 96% of them appearing once. Sequencing was performed on T cells isolated from PBMCs. These receptors were obtained from a human donor in good health. Each CDR3 is given with its conserved first and last residue. The D gene is left open where the match is weak. Rows may omit the clone size; those that give it use once, few, many or a size class.

abundance	v_gene	d_gene	j_gene	CDR3aa	CDR3nt
.	TRBV5-7	.	TRBJ2-4	CASRKLIADIQYF	TGTGCCAGCAGAAAGCTTATCGCGGACATTCAGTACTTC
.	TRBV5-8	TRBD1	TRBJ2-1	CASSYPQGWGFF	TGTGCCAGCAGCTACCCACAGGGGTGGGGGTTCTTC
few	TRBV9	.	TRBJ1-1	CASSEWGDGTEAFF	TGTGCCAGCAGCGAATGGGGGGACGGCACTGAAGCTTTCTTT
.	TRBV10-3	TRBD2	TRBJ2-7	CAISESDSGRDEQYF	TGTGCCATCAGTGAGTCGGATAGCGGGAGGGATGAGCAGTACTTC
few	TRBV9	TRBD2	TRBJ2-3	CASSVVAGDITDTQYF	TGTGCCAGCAGCGTAGTAGCGGGAGATATCACAGATACGCAGTATTTT
.	TRBV4-3	TRBD1	TRBJ1-5	CASSQDQTGDQPQHF	TGCGCCAGCAGCCAAGATCAGACAGGGGATCAGCCCCAGCATTTT
.	TRBV4-3	TRBD2	TRBJ2-7	CASSLLSGSYEQYF	TGCGCCAGCAGCCTCCTTAGCGGGTCCTACGAGCAGTACTTC
.	TRBV30	TRBD2	TRBJ2-2	CAWSPRLAGELFF	TGTGCCTGGAGTCCCCGACTAGCGGGGGAGCTGTTTTTT
.	TRBV27	TRBD2	TRBJ2-5	CASRLAGAQETQYF	TGTGCCAGCAGGTTAGCGGGAGCTCAAGAGACCCAGTACTTC
.	TRBV7-9	.	TRBJ2-7	CASSRTYEQYF	TGTGCCAGCAGCCGTACTTACGAGCAGTACTTC
.	TRBV28	TRBD2	TRBJ2-7	CASSTSGNRRYEQYF	TGTGCCAGCAGTACCAGCGGGAACCGACGCTACGAGCAGTACTTC
.	TRBV9	TRBD1	TRBJ2-7	CASSVLQGPPLSYEQYF	TGTGCCAGCAGCGTATTACAGGGGCCCCCTCTCTCCTACGAGCAGTACTTC
.	TRBV30	TRBD1	TRBJ1-3	CAGMGDRIFSTIYF	TGTGCCGGCATGGGGGACAGAATTTTTAGCACCATATATTTT
.	TRBV11-3	TRBD1	TRBJ1-2	CASSLDRGSYGYTF	TGTGCCAGCAGCTTGGACAGGGGCTCCTATGGCTACACCTTC
.	TRBV25-1	.	TRBJ1-2	CASSESGGSLYGYTF	TGTGCCAGCAGTGAATCTGGGGGGAGTCTCTATGGCTACACCTTC
.	TRBV5-1	TRBD2	TRBJ2-1	CASSPGLVGYEQFF	TGCGCCAGCAGCCCGGGACTAGTGGGGTATGAGCAGTTCTTC
.	TRBV2	.	TRBJ2-5	CASSGLGAQETQYF	TGTGCCAGCAGTGGGCTGGGGGCTCAAGAGACCCAGTACTTC
.	TRBV7-2	.	TRBJ2-1	CASSRDLSGNEQFF	TGTGCCAGCAGTAGGGACCTAAGCGGGAATGAGCAGTTCTTC
.	TRBV7-2	TRBD1	TRBJ1-1	CASSSDRGAYTEAFF	TGTGCCAGCAGCTCAGACAGGGGAGCTTACACTGAAGCTTTCTTT
.	TRBV28	.	TRBJ1-1	CASSLPLTTGTEAFF	TGTGCCAGCAGTTTACCATTAACGACAGGAACTGAAGCTTTCTTT
.	TRBV4-1	.	TRBJ2-7	CASSQDTESYEQYF	TGCGCCAGCAGCCAAGATACAGAGAGCTACGAGCAGTACTTC
.	TRBV7-3	.	TRBJ2-7	CASSLGGDEQYF	TGTGCCAGCAGCTTAGGAGGGGACGAGCAGTACTTC
.	TRBV5-6	.	TRBJ2-5	CASSLDAYQETQYF	TGTGCCAGCAGCTTGGACGCGTACCAAGAGACCCAGTACTTC
.	TRBV7-9	.	TRBJ2-7	CASSSTVAVHFYEQYF	TGTGCCAGCAGCTCCACTGTCGCGGTTCACTTCTACGAGCAGTACTTC
.	TRBV6-6	.	TRBJ1-1	CASSYSGEGYTEAFF	TGTGCCAGCAGTTACTCTGGGGAGGGGTACACTGAAGCTTTCTTT
.	TRBV11-2	TRBD2	TRBJ2-3	CASRSIGGSGSYRGTQYF	TGTGCCAGCAGATCCATTGGTGGGAGCGGGAGTTACCGGGGCACGCAGTATTTT
.	TRBV2	.	TRBJ2-3	CASRRQESTDTQYF	TGTGCCAGCAGGCGACAGGAAAGCACAGATACGCAGTATTTT
once	TRBV10-1	.	TRBJ2-3	CASSEGRLLEDTQYF	TGCGCCAGCAGTGAAGGCAGGCTTCTCGAAGATACGCAGTATTTT
.	TRBV25-1	.	TRBJ1-1	CASGPGETINTEAFF	TGTGCCAGCGGTCCGGGAGAAACCATTAACACTGAAGCTTTCTTT
.	TRBV5-4	.	TRBJ2-3	CASSKRRTTDTQYF	TGTGCCAGCAGTAAGCGGAGGACCACAGATACGCAGTATTTT
.	TRBV19	.	TRBJ2-2	CASARRPNTGELFF	TGTGCCAGTGCCAGGAGGCCGAACACCGGGGAGCTGTTTTTT
once	TRBV6-6	TRBD1	TRBJ1-4	CASSIGQGEEKLFF	TGTGCCAGCAGTATTGGACAGGGTGAAGAAAAACTGTTTTTT
.	TRBV6-4	.	TRBJ1-2	CASSDQPGVRDGYTF	TGTGCCAGCAGTGACCAGCCAGGGGTGCGTGATGGCTACACCTTC
.	TRBV15	.	TRBJ2-7	CATSRDTRYEQYF	TGTGCCACCAGTAGGGACACCCGTTACGAGCAGTACTTC
.	TRBV12-1	.	TRBJ2-3	CASSFDSFTDTQYF	TGTGCCAGCAGCTTTGACTCCTTCACAGATACGCAGTATTTT
once	TRBV6-5	TRBD1	TRBJ2-7	CASSYLQGQGPYEQYF	TGTGCCAGCAGTTACCTCCAAGGACAGGGACCCTACGAGCAGTACTTC
.	TRBV7-9	.	TRBJ1-2	CASSLGGFGGEVHGYTF	TGTGCCAGCAGCTTAGGCGGGTTTGGTGGGGAAGTGCACGGCTACACCTTC
.	TRBV10-2	.	TRBJ1-4	CASSGTRGAGKLFF	TGCGCCAGCAGCGGAACCCGCGGGGCCGGAAAACTGTTTTTT
.	TRBV10-2	.	TRBJ1-4	CASSESTTATNEKLFF	TGCGCCAGCAGTGAGTCAACTACCGCAACTAATGAAAAACTGTTTTTT
.	TRBV7-7	TRBD2	TRBJ2-1	CASSLAAGAVNEQFF	TGTGCCAGCAGCTTAGCGGCGGGAGCGGTCAATGAGCAGTTCTTC
.	TRBV6-1	TRBD1	TRBJ1-5	CASTNRGKDQPQHF	TGTGCCAGCACCAACAGGGGGAAGGATCAGCCCCAGCATTTT
.	TRBV27	.	TRBJ2-1	CASSLFPGNEQFF	TGTGCCAGCAGTTTATTCCCCGGTAATGAGCAGTTCTTC
.	TRBV4-3	TRBD1	TRBJ2-7	CASSQIGQVYEQYF	TGCGCCAGCAGCCAAATTGGACAGGTCTACGAGCAGTACTTC
.	TRBV10-3	.	TRBJ2-5	CAISAPGFETQYF	TGTGCCATCAGTGCACCCGGGTTTGAGACCCAGTACTTC
.	TRBV7-9	.	TRBJ1-1	CATLAGEGSEAFF	TGTGCCACCCTGGCGGGAGAAGGGTCTGAAGCTTTCTTT
.	TRBV15	.	TRBJ1-2	CATSRGARGYTF	TGTGCCACCAGCAGAGGCGCGAGAGGCTACACCTTC
.	TRBV7-9	.	TRBJ2-1	CASSSLGTSYNEQFF	TGTGCCAGCAGTTCCCTAGGTACGTCATACAATGAGCAGTTCTTC
.	TRBV11-1	.	TRBJ2-1	CASRNRVQYNEQFF	TGTGCCAGCCGAAACAGGGTACAGTACAATGAGCAGTTCTTC
.	TRBV5-4	.	TRBJ1-2	CASSLDSLNYGGYTF	TGTGCCAGCAGCTTGGACTCCCTTAACTATGGTGGCTACACCTTC
once	TRBV9	.	TRBJ2-5	CASSVDRGTQYF	TGTGCCAGCAGCGTAGATCGGGGGACCCAGTACTTC
.	TRBV27	TRBD1	TRBJ1-1	CASSLSRGRLRDTEAFF	TGTGCCAGCAGTTTATCCAGGGGGCGTTTACGGGACACTGAAGCTTTCTTT